In this sample, the clone carrying this TCR beta chain turned up a few times. Germline V gene sequence: CDR1 SGHNT, CDR2 YENEEA. This CDR3 comprises 15 residues. V was clipped by 0 bases and J by 5 bases; unmatched bases: 3. TCRdb used MiXCR to reprocess the 5' RACE reads, holding one entry per CDR3 protein. Altogether about 400,000 distinct CDR3 sequences are present, around a quarter being singletons, with the ten largest covering less than 15%. These data come from a study of T-cell memory formation after mild COVID-19. The sample was PBMCs or a T cell subset sorted from them (not recorded which). V usage is TRBV11-3 and J usage is TRBJ1-1; 10 nucleotides line up with TRBD1. The clonotype comes from an adult woman who had mild COVID-19 (a few samples of this study predate the infection). Cell type and time point are not known. The CDR3 region has the DNA TGTGCCAGCAGCTTAGATCGGGACAGGGGAACTGAAGCTTTCTTT. This encodes CASSLDRDRGTEAFF.